This T cell receptor (beta chain) emerged from a study of PD-1 blockade in mismatch repair-deficient tumors. Only in-frame clones appear in the TCRdb table, and some are missing; sequencing was by immunoSEQ multiplex PCR. The sample lists about 84,000 clones, over 70% occurring once. In regard to this clone: The antigen is unknown.

General study findings and limits: After pembrolizumab, tumor-resident clones rose rapidly, then generally contracted before radiologic responses.

All patients were mismatch repair deficient, assessed by either PCR or immunohistochemistry. Trimming shortened V by 3 bases and J by 4 bases, and 12 bases separated the two germline ends. Looked up from germline, CDR1 is KGHSH and CDR2 is LQKENI. This CDR3 has 14 amino acids. The source of this sequence is an adult with mismatch repair-deficient cancer. Sample: peripheral blood, taken 12 weeks after starting pembrolizumab. The rearrangement joins TRBV18 to TRBJ2-5; maybe TRBD1 (5 bases). CDR3 in DNA: TGTGCCAGCTCACCCCTCGGACAACCAGAGACCCAGTACTTC. It yields the protein CASSPLGQPETQYF.